Listed here are 18 T cell receptor beta chains from one sample, sequenced in a study of T cell responses to AZD1222 COVID-19 vaccine (dated by TCRdb to 2020 to 2022). The time point label, as the study defines it: about 28 days (+/-7) after the second vaccine dose. The protocol used for the library was the immunoSEQ multiplex PCR assay. What TCRdb holds here is the immuneACCESS table cut down to in-frame rearrangements. Part of the clones is not present; checked against another copy, under half of the missing clones reflect an unresolved V gene, and the others are unexplained. Within this sample are about 160,000 clones, with approximately 88% of them counted one time only. The ten most abundant clones make up 4.3% of the sample. The sequenced sample was peripheral blood, obtained 28 days after the second AZD1222 dose. Every receptor here comes from an adult who received the AZD1222 COVID-19 vaccine.

V gene TRBV21-1 combines with J gene TRBJ1-2. TRBV21-1 is a listed pseudogene. The CDR3 length is 17 residues. The DNA for the CDR3 is TGTGCCAGCAGCAAACCCTCAACTGGGACGGACCTGGAAGGCTACACCTTC. This translates into CASSKPSTGTDLEGYTF.

This chain uses TRBV10-3 with TRBJ2-1; 9 bases agree with TRBD2. Trimming removed 6 bases from V and 6 bases from J; junction bases left unmatched: 12. The CDR3 sequence is 16 residues long. Germline V gene sequence: CDR1 ENHRY, CDR2 SYGVKD. CDR3 protein: CAIRPSGDRQVNEQFF. The CDR3 nucleotides read TGTGCCATCAGACCTAGCGGGGACCGCCAGGTCAATGAGCAGTTCTTC.

About this clone: Other DNA sequences in the sample encode the same CDR3. This chain uses TRBV6-5 with TRBJ1-3, with D tentatively TRBD1 (6 bases). V was cut by 6 bases and J by 0 bases, with 9 bases left in between. CDR1 is MNHEY and CDR2 is SVGAGI in the germline V gene. The CDR3 length is 14 residues. Here the CDR3 reads CASRDRSSGNTIYF. Written as DNA, the CDR3 is TGTGCCAGCAGGGACAGATCCTCTGGAAACACCATATATTTT.

The V gene is TRBV5-1, the J gene TRBJ1-1, with D hard to call. The CDR3 sequence is 14 residues long. Looked up from germline, CDR1 is SGHRS and CDR2 is YFSETQ. V gave up 2 bases and J gave up 2 bases, with 10 bases separating them. CDR3 DNA: TGCGCCAGCAGCTTTGGCCCTGTAAACACTGAAGCTTTCTTT. The encoded protein is CASSFGPVNTEAFF.

V and J are TRBV7-9 and TRBJ1-1; D is unresolved. This CDR3 contains 15 residues. V lost 5 bases and J lost 0, with 13 bases in between. Germline values: CDR1 SEHNR, CDR2 FQNEAQ (reference sequence). The DNA for the CDR3 is TGTGCCAGCAGCCCGTTCATGCAGTTGAACACTGAAGCTTTCTTT. Encoded protein: CASSPFMQLNTEAFF.

The chain links TRBV5-1 to TRBJ1-2; no definite D call. Trimming stripped 0 bases from V and 4 bases from J, with 13 bases between. The CDR3 is 15 amino acids. The germline V gene has CDR1 SGHRS and CDR2 YFSETQ. CDR3 region: CASSLEGGVSYGYTF. The CDR3 coding sequence is TGCGCCAGCAGCTTGGAGGGTGGGGTATCCTATGGCTACACCTTC.

The chain combines TRBV9 with TRBJ1-2; TRBD1 aligns across 10 bases. CDR3 size: 15 residues. The junction had 9 bases not matched to a gene; V was cut back by 3 bases and J by 7 bases. Per the germline V gene, CDR1 is SGDLS and CDR2 is YYNGEE. The CDR3 DNA reads TGTGCCAGCAGCGGACTCGGACAGGGGGGCCTTGGCTACACCTTC. This sequence encodes CASSGLGQGGLGYTF.

The chain recombines TRBV18 with TRBJ1-5; D remains ambiguous. V dropped 4 bases and J dropped 0 bases, with 7 bases sitting between them. This CDR3 comprises 14 residues. Germline loops: CDR1 KGHSH, CDR2 LQKENI. CDR3 in DNA: TGTGCCAGCTCACGTGAGAATAGCAATCAGCCCCAGCATTTT. Amino acids: CASSRENSNQPQHF.

V usage is TRBV19 and J usage is TRBJ1-2; 7 bases agree with TRBD1. Germline trimming cut 6 bases from V and 3 bases from J; bases unmatched to any gene: 13. There are 16 residues in the CDR3. CDR1 is LNHDA and CDR2 is SQIVND in the germline V gene (reference sequence). The CDR3 sequence: CASSNPTDRVDYGYTF. The CDR3 DNA reads as TGTGCCAGTAGCAATCCGACTGACAGGGTGGACTATGGCTACACCTTC.

With respect to this clone: This sample also contains other DNA sequences that code for the same CDR3. V and J are TRBV5-6 and TRBJ2-5; D is perhaps TRBD1 or TRBD2 (5 bases each). Germline V CDR1 and CDR2: SGHDT, YYEEEE. CDR3 length equals 15 residues. With 0 bases removed from V and 1 base from J, the gap between germline ends came to 10 bases. For the CDR3, the DNA is TGTGCCAGCAGCTTGGGGGGACCTTTCCAAGAGACCCAGTACTTC. Its translation: CASSLGGPFQETQYF.

A few counts support this clone. The rearrangement links TRBV19 to TRBJ1-2, with 7 bases fitting TRBD1. Per the germline V gene, CDR1 is LNHDA and CDR2 is SQIVND (reference sequence). The CDR3 length is 16 residues. The V gene end was trimmed by 5 bases and the J gene end by 8 bases; junction bases not matched to a gene: 17. The CDR3 loop is CASSADRRRGLEGYTF. The CDR3 coding sequence is TGTGCCAGTAGTGCGGACAGGCGAAGAGGATTGGAGGGCTACACCTTC.

CDR3: CASSLGRARPESGYTF. The CDR3 nucleotides read TGTGCCAGCAGCTTAGGGCGGGCCAGGCCGGAAAGTGGCTACACCTTC. J is TRBJ1-2 and V is TRBV7-2, with unresolved D. V gave up 1 base and J gave up 7 bases, with 19 bases separating them. The CDR3 is 16 amino acids. From germline, CDR1 is SGHTA and CDR2 FQGNSA.

In the case of this clone: Other DNA sequences in this specimen translate into the identical CDR3. The genes are TRBV11-3 and TRBJ1-4; D not resolved. This CDR3 comprises 15 residues. Germline lookup yields CDR1 SGHNT and CDR2 YENEEA. V shed 1 base and J shed 0 bases, with 6 bases lying between them. CDR3 DNA sequence: TGTGCCAGCAGCTTAGGCGGCTCAACTAATGAAAAACTGTTTTTT. Amino acids: CASSLGGSTNEKLFF.

This clone appeared a single time. The V call is TRBV4-1, the J call TRBJ2-7; D tentatively reads TRBD1 or TRBD2 (5 bases each). Looked up from germline, CDR1 is MGHRA and CDR2 is YSYEKL. V was clipped by 3 bases and J by 1 base, with 16 bases between them. CDR3 length: 16 amino acids. The CDR3 loop reads CASSHGVGTASYEQYF. The CDR3 DNA sequence: TGCGCCAGCAGCCATGGGGTGGGGACCGCATCCTACGAGCAGTACTTC.

The chain recombines TRBV11-2 with TRBJ1-2; 10 positions agree with TRBD1. Germline V gives CDR1 SGHAT, CDR2 FQNNGV. The CDR3 sequence is 15 residues long. The ends lost 6 bases at V and 4 bases at J; junction bases unmatched: 8. In nucleotides, the CDR3 is TGTGCCAGCAGTTTGGGACAGGGGTTCGGCTATGGCTACACCTTC. Protein product: CASSLGQGFGYGYTF.

This clone showed up just once. This rearrangement joins TRBV6-5 to TRBJ1-2; no clear D. CDR1 is MNHEY, CDR2 SVGAGI, per germline. Trimming removed 6 bases from V and 2 bases from J, with 10 bases in between. This CDR3 is 13 amino acids long. The CDR3 sequence: CASRIGLNYGYTF. Here the CDR3 DNA reads TGTGCCAGCAGAATAGGACTGAACTATGGCTACACCTTC.

V and J are TRBV15 and TRBJ1-3; TRBD1 aligns across 7 bases. The ends lost 1 base at V and 0 bases at J; junction bases unmatched: 3. The CDR3 has 16 residues. The germline CDR1 and CDR2 sequences are LNHNV and YYDKDF (reference sequence). CDR3 DNA sequence: TGTGCCACCAGCAGAGCAAGGGACAGCTCTGGAAACACCATATATTTT. This codes for CATSRARDSSGNTIYF. Variable domain in full (rest from reference TRBV15 and TRBJ1-3): DAMVIQNPRYQVTQFGKPVTLSCSQTLNHNVMYWYQQKSSQAPKLLFHYYDKDFNNEADTPDNFQSRRPNTSFCFLDIRSPGLGDTAMYLCATSRARDSSGNTIYFGEGSWLTVV.

The V call is TRBV7-2, the J call TRBJ1-5, with D unclear. Trimming pared 1 base from V and 3 bases from J, leaving 13 bases between. Germline V gene sequence: CDR1 SGHTA, CDR2 FQGNSA. The CDR3 is 16 residues long. In DNA form, the CDR3 reads TGTGCCAGCAGCTTAGTCCCCCCCAGCTACAATCAGCCCCAGCATTTT. As protein: CASSLVPPSYNQPQHF.